This T cell receptor (beta chain) was captured in a study of blood T cell repertoires in COVID-19. Looking at the study overall: Sites across the United States, Italy and Spain contributed samples from acute and convalescent COVID-19.

This clone was picked up a small number of times. Germline loops: CDR1 MGHRA, CDR2 YSYEKL. V trimming: 3 bases; J trimming: 3 bases; junction bases outside the gene matches: 2. This CDR3 is 14 amino acids long. This table comes from immunoSEQ multiplex PCR, and its TCRdb copy is limited to in-frame clones, with some not included. Here the sample spans some 230,000 clones, about 85% being singletons. This clonotype was sampled from a woman aged 60-70 years who had recovered from COVID-19. V and J are TRBV4-1 and TRBJ1-5; 7 nucleotides match TRBD1. Input material: peripheral blood. CDR3 protein: CASSHGQDNQPQHF. CDR3 DNA: TGCGCCAGCAGCCACGGACAGGACAATCAGCCCCAGCATTTT.